The present TCR beta chain was sequenced within a study of blood T cells in healthy people across ages. Broader study findings: Those diversity estimates obtained from one million T cells were thought to be underestimates. While age rose, TCR beta diversity per million T cells dropped in a roughly linear way.

Turning to this clonotype: Its antigen is still unknown.

Ranging in age from roughly 6 to 95, the donors were healthy Caucasian individuals from Russia. Isolation of PBMCs gave at least 6.5 million cells per sample. Next came a second PCR, run for roughly 6 to 11 cycles, which used a sample-barcoded 5' primer along with a J-beta primer mix. MiXCR, applied by TCRdb to the 5' RACE reads, yields one record per CDR3 protein. The table shows around 970,000 distinct CDR3 sequences, with around 54% occurring only once. The TCR comes from a woman in her fifties or sixties in good health. Sequencing used blood.

CDR3 amino acids: CASSLGWARYEQYF. As DNA, the CDR3 is TGTGCCAGCAGTTTAGGTTGGGCACGCTACGAGCAGTACTTC. This sequence joins TRBV28 and TRBJ2-7, with D uncertain. Trimming took off 2 bases at V and 3 bases at J, with 11 bases between the two ends. Germline values: CDR1 MDHEN, CDR2 SYDVKM. CDR3 length: 14 amino acids.